One sample yielded the 6 T cell receptor beta chains listed below, sequenced in a study of shared clonotypes between healthy human individuals. Profiling relied on immunoSEQ multiplex PCR, and the TCRdb table lists in-frame clones only, not all of them. The table lists about 980,000 clones, approximately 76% of them singletons. The material sequenced was memory CD4+ T cells sorted from blood. Subset of the sample: CD45RA-negative fraction. These TCRs come from a man aged 18 to 30 in good health.

This chain joins TRBV19 and TRBJ2-7; TRBD1 aligns across 10 bases. The CDR3 runs 17 residues. Germline V gene lookup returns CDR1 LNHDA and CDR2 SQIVND (reference sequence). The V and J ends lost 6 bases and 6 bases, in that order; junction bases with no gene match: 17. For the CDR3, the DNA is TGTGCCAGTAGCAGCCCCGGGACAGGGGCCTCGATAGGCGAGCAGTACTTC. It specifies CASSSPGTGASIGEQYF.

The V and J genes are TRBV27 and TRBJ2-5, with 13 positions matching TRBD2. V lost 6 bases and J lost 2; bases outside the gene matches: 3. CDR1 is MNHEY, CDR2 SMNVEV, per germline (reference sequence). CDR3 size: 15 residues. The CDR3 region is CASSLTSGGQETQYF. CDR3 coding DNA: TGTGCCAGCAGCTTGACTAGCGGGGGGCAAGAGACCCAGTACTTC.

This clone was recorded at least ten times. The chain employs TRBV5-1 and TRBJ1-1; TRBD1 might be the D (5 bases). The CDR3 loop spans 15 amino acids. Germline V lookup: CDR1 SGHRS, CDR2 YFSETQ. Trimming removed 0 bases at V and 4 bases at J, with 13 bases between. Here the CDR3 DNA reads TGCGCCAGCAGCTTGGTTGCAGGGAGCGGCACTGAAGCTTTCTTT. It specifies CASSLVAGSGTEAFF.

The chain carries TRBV2 and TRBJ1-2, with 8 bases matching TRBD1. Germline lookup yields CDR1 SNHLY and CDR2 FYNNEI. V lost 9 bases, J lost 8 bases, and 14 bases stayed unmatched. The CDR3 is made up of 14 amino acids. The CDR3 sequence: CASSTQGGGKGYTF. The DNA of the CDR3 is TGTGCCAGTTCGACACAGGGGGGTGGTAAAGGCTACACCTTC.

Only one count was recorded for this clone. The V and J genes are TRBV5-4 and TRBJ2-3; D possibly corresponds to TRBD2 (6 bases). The germline CDR1 and CDR2 sequences are SGHNT and YYREEE (reference sequence). The CDR3 has 16 residues. V lost 1 base to trimming and J lost 5 bases, with 17 bases between them. CDR3 sequence reads: CASSLLGGIRGDTQYF. Here the CDR3 DNA reads TGTGCCAGCAGCTTGCTGGGCGGGATAAGAGGAGATACGCAGTATTTT. Using reference TRBV5-4 and TRBJ2-3 for the parts outside the CDR3, the full variable domain is ETGVTQSPTHLIKTRGQQVTLRCSSQSGHNTVSWYQQALGQGPQFIFQYYREEENGRGNFPPRFSGLQFPNYSSELNVNALELDDSALYLCASSLLGGIRGDTQYFGPGTRLTVL.

This chain connects TRBV7-2 to TRBJ1-4, with a weak D call TRBD1 (5 bases). The CDR3 has 15 residues. Germline V gene sequence: CDR1 SGHTA, CDR2 FQGNSA. V was cut by 5 bases and J by 7 bases, with 17 bases left in between. The CDR3 sequence is CASSQSRGQGEKLFF. CDR3 coding DNA: TGTGCCAGCAGCCAAAGTCGGGGCCAGGGTGAAAAACTGTTTTTT.